This TCR beta chain derives from a study of T cell responses to AZD1222 COVID-19 vaccine listed by TCRdb under 2021. With regard to the full study: TCR sequencing was performed for 230 to 250 trial participants, of whom some 200 were given two doses of AZD1222 and around 26 were given two doses of MenACWY control vaccine. Enrollment into the trials was organized by age into subgroups of 18-55, 56-69 and 70-plus years, and those subgroups contained about 160, 30 and 59 TCR-sequenced participants, respectively. What the study reported, not specific to this receptor: A significant rise in spike-specific TCR breadth and depth was observed after two AZD1222 doses relative to day 0 and relative to MenACWY recipients. Conclusions about previously exposed vaccinees were limited because only six AZD1222 recipients were SARS-CoV-2 seropositive at baseline. Reportedly, almost half of the unique spike-specific TCRs recognized epitopes lying outside the regions that are mutated in the B.1.351 and B.1.1.7 variants. Participants were mostly white British, with more females than males. The authors suggested clonal diversity may have been underestimated. Because no day 14 peak-response samples were available, repertoires were characterized only after the peak T cell response. CD4 TCRs associated with the vaccine covered the entire spike protein, and the dominant responses were in regions 160-218 and 743-854. The 56-69-year group was small, and its depth increase did not reach significance, likely because of low power.

Of note for this clone: What antigen it recognizes has not been identified. It has no much larger one-base neighbor in the sample; base qualities were not kept.

CDR1 and CDR2 were assigned from the germline V gene as LGHNA and YNFKEQ. V and J are truncated by 1 base and 8 bases respectively, leaving an intervening sequence of 6 bases. Including cysteine and phenylalanine, the CDR3 has 13 amino acids. The CDR3 DNA has 39 bases and is translated from base 1. The CDR3 regions of human TCRbeta chains were analyzed by immunosequencing. Concerning the study's data processing: TCRs in the repertoires were matched against a reference library of SARS-CoV-2-specific TCRs that had been generated with the MIRA antigen-specificity platform. Breadth meant the fraction of unique TCRs that were SARS-CoV-2-associated, whereas depth meant the fraction of total T cells that were SARS-CoV-2-associated. Using the MIRA data, each spike-specific TCR was mapped to the spike region that the TCR reacts to and placed in a CD4 or CD8 class. Log10-transformed breadth and depth values were compared by one-way ANOVA with Sidak's multiple comparisons tests. The immuneACCESS repertoire file appears here via TCRdb, limited to in-frame rearrangements. These files lack a portion of the clones; in checked studies, under half of the deficit traces to unresolved V genes, and the cause of the others is not known. The V and J calls and clone size are taken from that table; D and trimming were inferred from the DNA. The sample table holds 150,000 to 200,000 clones, of which approximately 86% were seen once. 11% of the sample is taken by the ten largest.

Explained via the paper, the time point label denotes: about 28 days (+/-7) after the second vaccine dose. Because spike-specific TCR depth and breadth did not differ between the two schedules, AZD1222 recipients who got a second dose at roughly 4 weeks were pooled with those who got a second dose at roughly 12 weeks. Samples from vaccinated people were obtained from the UK trials COV001 and COV002, which included a single-blind randomized controlled phase 2/3 trial of AZD1222 (ChAdOx1 nCoV-19) in healthy adults. For TCRbeta chain sequencing, PBMC samples were collected from trial participants at day 0 and at day 28 after the second dose.

This chain is built from TRBV4-2 and TRBJ1-6; no D gene call is confident. The source of this sequence is an adult who received the AZD1222 COVID-19 vaccine. This specimen was peripheral blood, taken 28 days after the second AZD1222 dose. CDR3 sequence: CASSQVVDSPLHF. The DNA sequence is given as TGTGCCAGCAGCCAAGTTGTTGATTCACCCCTCCACTTT.